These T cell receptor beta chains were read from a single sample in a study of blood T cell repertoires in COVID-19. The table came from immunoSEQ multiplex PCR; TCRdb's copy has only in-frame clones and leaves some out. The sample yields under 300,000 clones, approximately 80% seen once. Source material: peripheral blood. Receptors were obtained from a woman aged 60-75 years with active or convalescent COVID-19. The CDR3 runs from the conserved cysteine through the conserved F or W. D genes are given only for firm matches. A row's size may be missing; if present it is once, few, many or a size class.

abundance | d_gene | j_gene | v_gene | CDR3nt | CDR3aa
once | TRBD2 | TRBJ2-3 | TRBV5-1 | TGCGCCAGCAGCTTGGGGGAGCGGGGCCGCACAGATACGCAGTATTTT | CASSLGERGRTDTQYF
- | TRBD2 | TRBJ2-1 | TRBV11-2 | TGTGCCAGCAGCCGTAGCGGGACAATTCTATACAATGAGCAGTTCTTC | CASSRSGTILYNEQFF
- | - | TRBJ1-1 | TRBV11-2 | TGTGCCAGCAGCCCGGACCTAGCAGCTTTCTTT | CASSPDLAAFF
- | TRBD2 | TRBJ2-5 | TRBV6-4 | TGTGCCAGCAGTGATCTCCGGACTAGCGCGACCCAGTACTTC | CASSDLRTSATQYF
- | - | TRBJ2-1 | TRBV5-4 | TGTGCCAGCAGCCGATTGGAACGAGACAGCCAAGACAATGAGCAGTTCTTC | CASSRLERDSQDNEQFF
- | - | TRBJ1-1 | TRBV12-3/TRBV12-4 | TGTGCCAGCAGTTCCACAGGAAATGCTGAAGCTTTCTTT | CASSSTGNAEAFF
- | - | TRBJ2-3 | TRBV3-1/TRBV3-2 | TGTGCCAGCAGCGTGACTACTAGCACAGATACGCAGTATTTT | CASSVTTSTDTQYF
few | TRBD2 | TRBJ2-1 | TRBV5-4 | TGTGCCAGCAGCCTCGGACTAGGGAATGAGCAGTTCTTC | CASSLGLGNEQFF
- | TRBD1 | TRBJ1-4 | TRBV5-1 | TGCGCCAGCAGCCCACAGGGGGGAGTGGAAAAACTGTTTTTT | CASSPQGGVEKLFF
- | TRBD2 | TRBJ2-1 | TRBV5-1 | TGCGCCAGCAAGTGGACCGGGGGGGCCGATGAGCAGTTCTTC | CASKWTGGADEQFF
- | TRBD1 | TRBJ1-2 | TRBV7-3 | TGTGCCAGCAGCTTAGGACAGGGAGGAGGCTACACCTTC | CASSLGQGGGYTF
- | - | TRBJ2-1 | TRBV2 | TGTGCCAGCACCCCTCGGACCCTTGTGGGAGTCAATGAGCAGTTCTTC | CASTPRTLVGVNEQFF
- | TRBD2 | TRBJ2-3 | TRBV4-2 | TGTGCCAGCAGCCCGGGGGGGATCACAGATACGCAGTATTTT | CASSPGGITDTQYF
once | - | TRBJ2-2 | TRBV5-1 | TGCGCCAGCAGCTTGGTGGGACTTATCGCCACCGGGGAGCTGTTTTTT | CASSLVGLIATGELFF
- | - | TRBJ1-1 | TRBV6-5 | TGTGCCAGCGGTTTTTTTCGGGACACTGAAGCTTTCTTT | CASGFFRDTEAFF
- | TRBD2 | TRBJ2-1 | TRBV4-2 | TGTGCCAGCAGCCGTAGCGGGGGGGCGGGTAATGAGCAGTTCTTC | CASSRSGGAGNEQFF
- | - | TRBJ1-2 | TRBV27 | TGTGCCAGCAGTTTATCGTCCAGGGTGGGCTATGGCTACACCTTC | CASSLSSRVGYGYTF
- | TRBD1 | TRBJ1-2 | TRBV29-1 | TGCAGCGTTGTTCAGGGGGACTATGGCTACACCTTC | CSVVQGDYGYTF
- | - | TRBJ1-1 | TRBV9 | TGTGCCAGCAGCGTAGTAGATTCGGTCGGCACTGAAGCTTTCTTT | CASSVVDSVGTEAFF
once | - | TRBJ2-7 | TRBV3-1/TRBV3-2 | TGTGCCAGCAGCCAAGATCTGGCGGGGCGCGAGCAGTACTTC | CASSQDLAGREQYF
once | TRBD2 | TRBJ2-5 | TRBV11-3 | TGTGCCAGCAGCTTAGCGGCGACTAGCGGTCTCCAAGAGACCCAGTACTTC | CASSLAATSGLQETQYF
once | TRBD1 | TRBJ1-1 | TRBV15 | TGTGCCACCAGCCCGCGGAGGGGGCTGAACACTGAAGCTTTCTTT | CATSPRRGLNTEAFF